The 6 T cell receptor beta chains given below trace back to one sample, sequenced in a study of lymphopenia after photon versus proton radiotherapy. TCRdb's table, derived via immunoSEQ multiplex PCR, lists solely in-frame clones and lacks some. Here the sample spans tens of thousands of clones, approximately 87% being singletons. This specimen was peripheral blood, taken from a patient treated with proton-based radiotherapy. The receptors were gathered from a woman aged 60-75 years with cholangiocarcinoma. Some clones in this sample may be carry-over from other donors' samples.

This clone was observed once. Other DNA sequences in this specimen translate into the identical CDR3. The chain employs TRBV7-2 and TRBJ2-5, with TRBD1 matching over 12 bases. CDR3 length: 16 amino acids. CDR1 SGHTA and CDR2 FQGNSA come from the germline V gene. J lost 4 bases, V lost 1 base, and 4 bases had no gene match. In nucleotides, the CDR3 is TGTGCCAGCAGCTTAGTTCGGGACAGGGGGCGAGAGACCCAGTACTTC. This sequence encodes CASSLVRDRGRETQYF.

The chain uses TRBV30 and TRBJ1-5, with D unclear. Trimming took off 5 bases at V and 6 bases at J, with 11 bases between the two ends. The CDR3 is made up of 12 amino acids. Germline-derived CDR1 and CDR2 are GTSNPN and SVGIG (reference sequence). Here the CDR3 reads CAWGEGPQPQHF. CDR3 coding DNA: TGTGCCTGGGGAGAGGGTCCTCAGCCCCAGCATTTT.

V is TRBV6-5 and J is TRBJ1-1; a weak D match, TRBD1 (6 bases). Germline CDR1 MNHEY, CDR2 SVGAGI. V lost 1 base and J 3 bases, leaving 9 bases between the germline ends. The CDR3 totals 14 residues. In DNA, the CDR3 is TGTGCCAGCAGTTACTGGGACAAGGACACTGAAGCTTTCTTT. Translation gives CASSYWDKDTEAFF.

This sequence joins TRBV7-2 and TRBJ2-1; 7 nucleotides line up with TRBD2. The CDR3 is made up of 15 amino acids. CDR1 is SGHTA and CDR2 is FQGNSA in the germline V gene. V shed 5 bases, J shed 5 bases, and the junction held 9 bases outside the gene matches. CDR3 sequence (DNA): TGTGCCAGCAGCCCCCAGACTAGCCCTAACAATGAGCAGTTCTTC. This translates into CASSPQTSPNNEQFF.

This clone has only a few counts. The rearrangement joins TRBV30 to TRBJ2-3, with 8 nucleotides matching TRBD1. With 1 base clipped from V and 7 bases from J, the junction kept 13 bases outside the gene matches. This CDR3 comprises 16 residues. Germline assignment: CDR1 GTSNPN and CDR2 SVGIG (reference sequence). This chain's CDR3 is CAWSAPGTGFSYTQYF. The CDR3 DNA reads TGTGCCTGGAGTGCCCCCGGGACAGGATTTTCATATACGCAGTATTTT. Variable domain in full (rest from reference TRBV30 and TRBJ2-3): SQTIHQWPATLVQPVGSPLSLECTVEGTSNPNLYWYRQAAGRGLQLLFYSVGIGQISSEVPQNLSASRPQDRQFILSSKKLLLSDSGFYLCAWSAPGTGFSYTQYFGPGTRLTVL.

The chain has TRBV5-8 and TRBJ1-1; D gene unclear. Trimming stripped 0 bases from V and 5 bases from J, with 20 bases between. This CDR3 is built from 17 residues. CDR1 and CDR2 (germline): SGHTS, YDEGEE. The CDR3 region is CASSLVPGGGLWTEAFF. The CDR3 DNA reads TGTGCCAGCAGCTTGGTACCGGGCGGCGGCCTGTGGACTGAAGCTTTCTTT.